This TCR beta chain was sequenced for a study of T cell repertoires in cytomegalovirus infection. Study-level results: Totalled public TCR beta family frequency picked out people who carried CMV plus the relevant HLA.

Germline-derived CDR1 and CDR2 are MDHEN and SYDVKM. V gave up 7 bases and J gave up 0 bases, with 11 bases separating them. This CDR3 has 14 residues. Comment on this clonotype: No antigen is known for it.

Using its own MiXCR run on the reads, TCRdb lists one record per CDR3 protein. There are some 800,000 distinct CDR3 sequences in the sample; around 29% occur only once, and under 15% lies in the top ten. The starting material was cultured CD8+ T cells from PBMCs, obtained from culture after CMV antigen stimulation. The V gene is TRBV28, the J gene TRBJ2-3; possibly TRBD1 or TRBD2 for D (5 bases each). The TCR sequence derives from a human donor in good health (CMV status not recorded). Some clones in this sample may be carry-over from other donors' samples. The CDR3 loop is CASNTGTSTDTQYF. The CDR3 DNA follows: TGTGCCAGCAATACCGGGACGAGCACAGATACGCAGTATTTT.